This T cell receptor (beta chain) came from a study of PD-L1 blockade in urothelial cancer. Background on the study: Most patients, about 85% of the roughly 30, were males with bladder-origin cancer.

Produced via immunoSEQ multiplex PCR; TCRdb's table is partial and in-frame only. Here the sample spans about 43,000 clones, about 88% being singletons. About this clone itself: Its antigen is currently unknown.

Trimming stripped 3 bases from V and 7 bases from J, with 10 bases between. Germline V CDR1 and CDR2: MNHEY, SMNVEV (reference sequence). The CDR3 sequence is 13 residues long. The diagnosis in patients was locally advanced or metastatic urothelial carcinoma. Study-wide findings and caveats: Durable-benefit patients expanded tumor-associated blood clones more at 3 weeks.

The chain links TRBV27 to TRBJ2-1, with a possible D match to TRBD1 (6 bases). This TCR was sampled from a woman in her fifties or sixties with urothelial cancer. The specimen comprised PBMCs, sampled around atezolizumab (anti-PD-L1) treatment. The CDR3 DNA is TGTGCCAGCAGTTTTAGGGGGTTGAATGAGCAGTTCTTC. Its protein is CASSFRGLNEQFF.